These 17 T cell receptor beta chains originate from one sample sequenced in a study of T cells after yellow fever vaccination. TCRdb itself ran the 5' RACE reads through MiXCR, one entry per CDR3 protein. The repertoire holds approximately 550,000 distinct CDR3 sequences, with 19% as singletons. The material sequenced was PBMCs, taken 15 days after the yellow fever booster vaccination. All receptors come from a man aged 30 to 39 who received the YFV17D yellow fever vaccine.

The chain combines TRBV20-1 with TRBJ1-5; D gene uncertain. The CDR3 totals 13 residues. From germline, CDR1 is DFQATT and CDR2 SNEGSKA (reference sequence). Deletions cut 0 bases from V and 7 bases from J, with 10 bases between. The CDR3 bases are TGCAGTGCTAGAGAAAACGTTGGGCAGCCCCAGCATTTT. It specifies CSARENVGQPQHF.

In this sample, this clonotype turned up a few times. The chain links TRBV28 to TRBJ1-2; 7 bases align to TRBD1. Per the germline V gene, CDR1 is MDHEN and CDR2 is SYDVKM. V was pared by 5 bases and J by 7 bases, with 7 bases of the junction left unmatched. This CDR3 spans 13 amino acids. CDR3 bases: TGTGCCAGCAGTGAACAGGGGCTCGTTGGCTACACCTTC. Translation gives CASSEQGLVGYTF.

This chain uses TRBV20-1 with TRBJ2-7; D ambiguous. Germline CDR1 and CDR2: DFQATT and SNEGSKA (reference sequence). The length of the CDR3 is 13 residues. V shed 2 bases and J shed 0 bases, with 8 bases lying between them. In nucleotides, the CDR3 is TGCAGTGCTAGACTCCCAGTCTCCTACGAGCAGTACTTC. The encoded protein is CSARLPVSYEQYF.

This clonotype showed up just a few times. For the CDR3, the DNA is TGTGCCATCAGTCTAGCGGGAGTTAAGTGGGACGAGCAGTACTTC. Translating it yields CAISLAGVKWDEQYF. The chain links TRBV10-3 to TRBJ2-7; 10 bases align to TRBD2. The germline CDR1 and CDR2 sequences are ENHRY and SYGVKD. The CDR3 spans 15 residues. The trim removed 5 bases at V and 5 bases at J, leaving 9 bases unmatched.

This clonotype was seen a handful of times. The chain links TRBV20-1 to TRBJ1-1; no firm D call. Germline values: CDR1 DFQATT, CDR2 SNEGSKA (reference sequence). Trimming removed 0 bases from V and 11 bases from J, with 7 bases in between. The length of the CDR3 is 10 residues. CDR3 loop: CSARDNTAFF. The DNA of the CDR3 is TGCAGTGCTAGAGATAATACGGCTTTCTTT.

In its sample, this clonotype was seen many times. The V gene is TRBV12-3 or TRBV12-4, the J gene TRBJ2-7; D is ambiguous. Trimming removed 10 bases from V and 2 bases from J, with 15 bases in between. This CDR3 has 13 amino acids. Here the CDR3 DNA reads TGTGCCACCGCTCCTGGCGGAGCCTACGAGCAGTACTTC. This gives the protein CATAPGGAYEQYF.

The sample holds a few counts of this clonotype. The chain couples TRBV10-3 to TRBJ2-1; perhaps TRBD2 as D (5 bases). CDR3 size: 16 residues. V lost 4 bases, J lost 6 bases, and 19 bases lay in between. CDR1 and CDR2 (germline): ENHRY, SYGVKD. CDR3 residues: CAISGERAREINEQFF. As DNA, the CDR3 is TGTGCCATCAGTGGGGAACGAGCTCGGGAAATCAATGAGCAGTTCTTC.

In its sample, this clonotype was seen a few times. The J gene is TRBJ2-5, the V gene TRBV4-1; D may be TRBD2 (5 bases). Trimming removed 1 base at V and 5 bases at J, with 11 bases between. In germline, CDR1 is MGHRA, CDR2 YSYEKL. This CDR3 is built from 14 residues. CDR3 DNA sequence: TGCGCCAGCAGCCAAGCATCCGGGGAGGAGACCCAGTACTTC. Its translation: CASSQASGEETQYF.

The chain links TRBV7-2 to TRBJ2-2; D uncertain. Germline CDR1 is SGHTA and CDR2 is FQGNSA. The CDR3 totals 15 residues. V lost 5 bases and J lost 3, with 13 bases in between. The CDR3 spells CASSRSSRDTGELFF. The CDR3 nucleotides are TGTGCCAGCAGCCGCTCCTCTAGGGACACCGGGGAGCTGTTTTTT.

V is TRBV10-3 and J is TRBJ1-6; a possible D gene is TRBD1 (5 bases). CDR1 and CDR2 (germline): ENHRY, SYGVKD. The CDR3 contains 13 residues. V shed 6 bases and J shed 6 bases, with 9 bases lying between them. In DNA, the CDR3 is TGTGCCATCAGAGCCGACAGTAATTCACCCCTCCACTTT. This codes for CAIRADSNSPLHF.

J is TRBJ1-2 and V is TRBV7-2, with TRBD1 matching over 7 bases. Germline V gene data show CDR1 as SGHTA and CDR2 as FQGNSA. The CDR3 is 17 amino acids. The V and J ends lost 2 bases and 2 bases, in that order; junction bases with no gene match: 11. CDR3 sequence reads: CASSLRQGGWLNYGYTF. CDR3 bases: TGTGCCAGCAGCTTAAGGCAGGGGGGATGGTTAAACTATGGCTACACCTTC.

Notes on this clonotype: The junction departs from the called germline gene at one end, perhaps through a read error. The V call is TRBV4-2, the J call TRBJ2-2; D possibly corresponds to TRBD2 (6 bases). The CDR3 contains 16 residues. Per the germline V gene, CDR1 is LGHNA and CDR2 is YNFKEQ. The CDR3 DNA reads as TGTGCCATCAGCCCCGGGCTCGGGAGTTTAACCGGGGAGCTGTTTTTT. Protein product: CAISPGLGSLTGELFF.

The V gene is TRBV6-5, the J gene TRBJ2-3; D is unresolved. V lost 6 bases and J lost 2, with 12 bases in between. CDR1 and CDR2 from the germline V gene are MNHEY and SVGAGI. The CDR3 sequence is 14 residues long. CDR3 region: CASRTNLNTDTQYF. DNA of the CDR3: TGTGCCAGCAGAACAAATCTGAACACAGATACGCAGTATTTT.

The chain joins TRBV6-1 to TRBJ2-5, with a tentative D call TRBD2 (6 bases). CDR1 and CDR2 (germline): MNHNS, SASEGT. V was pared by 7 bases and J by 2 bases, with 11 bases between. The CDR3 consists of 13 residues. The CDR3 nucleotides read TGTGCCAGCAAAGTGAGCGGGCAAGAGACCCAGTACTTC. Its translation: CASKVSGQETQYF.

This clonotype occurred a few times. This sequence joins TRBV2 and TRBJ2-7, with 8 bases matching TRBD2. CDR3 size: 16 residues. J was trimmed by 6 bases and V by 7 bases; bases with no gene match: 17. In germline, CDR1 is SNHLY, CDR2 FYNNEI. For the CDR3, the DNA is TGTGCCAGCACGATGGCGCTGGGACTAGTGCTTGTCGAGCAGTACTTC. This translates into CASTMALGLVLVEQYF.

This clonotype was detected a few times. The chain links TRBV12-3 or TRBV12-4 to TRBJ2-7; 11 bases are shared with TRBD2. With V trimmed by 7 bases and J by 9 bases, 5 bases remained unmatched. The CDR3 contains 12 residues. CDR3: CASNLAGGPQYF. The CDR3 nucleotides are TGTGCCAGCAATCTAGCGGGAGGACCGCAGTACTTC.

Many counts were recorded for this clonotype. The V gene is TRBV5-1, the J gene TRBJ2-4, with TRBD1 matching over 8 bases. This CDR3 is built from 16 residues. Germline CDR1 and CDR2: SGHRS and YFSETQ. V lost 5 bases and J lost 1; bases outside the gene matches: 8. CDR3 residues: CASSHDRGLAKNIQYF. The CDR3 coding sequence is TGCGCCAGCAGTCATGACAGGGGTCTGGCCAAAAACATTCAGTACTTC.